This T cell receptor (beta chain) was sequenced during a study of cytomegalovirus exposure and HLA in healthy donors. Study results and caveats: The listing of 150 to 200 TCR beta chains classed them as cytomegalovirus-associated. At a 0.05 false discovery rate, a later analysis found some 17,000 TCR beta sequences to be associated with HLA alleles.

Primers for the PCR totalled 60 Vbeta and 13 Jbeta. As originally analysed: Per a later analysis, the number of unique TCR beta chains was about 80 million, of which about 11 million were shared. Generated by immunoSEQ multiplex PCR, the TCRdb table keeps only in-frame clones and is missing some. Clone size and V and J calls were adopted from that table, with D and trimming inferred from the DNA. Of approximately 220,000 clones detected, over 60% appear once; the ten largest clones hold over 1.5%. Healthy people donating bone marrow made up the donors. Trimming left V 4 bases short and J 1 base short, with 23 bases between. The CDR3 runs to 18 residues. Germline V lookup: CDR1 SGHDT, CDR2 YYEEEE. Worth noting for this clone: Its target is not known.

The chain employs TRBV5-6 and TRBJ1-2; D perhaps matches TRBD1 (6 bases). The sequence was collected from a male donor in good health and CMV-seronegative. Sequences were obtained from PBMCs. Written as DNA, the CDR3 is TGTGCCAGCAGCCCCCCAGGGTTGGACCCACAGGGTAACTATGGCTACACCTTC. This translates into CASSPPGLDPQGNYGYTF.